What follows are 14 T cell receptor beta chains derived from one specimen sequenced in a study of OX40 agonist ivuxolimab in advanced cancers. The table came from immunoSEQ multiplex PCR; TCRdb's copy has only in-frame clones and leaves some out. This table has some 9,200 clones, more than 70% appearing once. The sequencing used CD4+ or CD8+ T cells sorted from blood, collected in a trial of the OX40 agonist ivuxolimab. These receptors all stem from an adult with an advanced solid tumor such as melanoma, head and neck, liver or kidney cancer.

This clone was recorded once. The chain is built from TRBV7-6 and TRBJ2-1, with 7 bases that match TRBD2. The CDR3 spans 14 residues. Germline assignment: CDR1 SGHVS and CDR2 FNYEAQ. The ends lost 4 bases at V and 7 bases at J; junction bases unmatched: 7. CDR3 sequence reads: CASSSEHGRNEQFF. DNA of the CDR3: TGTGCCAGCAGCTCCGAACACGGGAGGAATGAGCAGTTCTTC.

The J gene is TRBJ2-3, the V gene TRBV29-1, with D possibly TRBD2 on 6 matching bases. Germline V gene lookup returns CDR1 SQVTM and CDR2 ANQGSEA. This CDR3 contains 13 residues. In nucleotides, the CDR3 is TGCAGAGGCCCCCGGGGAGGTACAGATACGCAGTATTTT. Protein: CRGPRGGTDTQYF.

This chain connects TRBV11-2 to TRBJ2-1, with 9 bases matching TRBD2. Germline CDR1 and CDR2: SGHAT and FQNNGV. The CDR3 contains 14 residues. The J segment lost 8 bases and the V segment lost 5 bases, leaving 7 bases of the junction unmatched. CDR3 residues: CASSHPGTSHEQFF. The CDR3 DNA sequence: TGTGCCAGCAGCCACCCCGGGACTAGCCATGAGCAGTTCTTC. Full variable domain (missing parts from reference TRBV11-2 and TRBJ2-1): EAGVAQSPRYKIIEKRQSVAFWCNPISGHATLYWYQQILGQGPKLLIQFQNNGVVDDSQLPKDRFSAERLKGVDSTLKIQPAKLEDSAVYLCASSHPGTSHEQFFGPGTRLTVL.

The chain recombines TRBV29-1 with TRBJ2-3; 11 nucleotides agree with TRBD2. Germline V lookup: CDR1 SQVTM, CDR2 ANQGSEA. Trimming took 0 bases from V and 5 from J; bases not matched to a gene: 4. The CDR3 covers 15 residues. The CDR3 sequence: CSVEDVAGGRDTQYF. DNA of the CDR3: TGCAGCGTTGAAGACGTAGCGGGAGGGCGAGATACGCAGTATTTT.

The chain is built from TRBV19 and TRBJ2-7; D might be TRBD2 (5 bases). Germline V CDR1 and CDR2: LNHDA, SQIVND (reference sequence). This CDR3 is built from 15 residues. V lost 7 bases and J 2 bases, leaving 18 bases between the germline ends. The CDR3 DNA sequence: TGTGCCAGTAAGGAAGTGGGAGCAGGAGCCTACGAGCAGTACTTC. Translated, it gives CASKEVGAGAYEQYF.

The V call is TRBV7-3, the J call TRBJ1-2; no firm D call. There are 14 residues in the CDR3. The germline V gene has CDR1 SGHTA and CDR2 FQGTGA. The germline V and J ends were trimmed by 2 bases and 0 bases, with 7 bases remaining between them. CDR3 bases: TGTGCCAGCAGCTTAGATGGATCTAACTATGGCTACACCTTC. It yields the protein CASSLDGSNYGYTF.

With regard to this clone: Relative to the germline gene, one junction end is altered; a read error may explain this. The chain couples TRBV28 to TRBJ2-1; D tentatively reads TRBD1 or TRBD2 (5 bases each). Looked up from germline, CDR1 is MDHEN and CDR2 is SYDVKM. The CDR3 contains 15 residues. CDR3 in DNA: TGTGCCAACAGTTCCCCCCATGGGACGCCAGCGGAGCAGTTCTTC. Encoded protein: CANSSPHGTPAEQFF.

The chain couples TRBV5-1 to TRBJ2-2; 13 bases map to TRBD2. Trimming took 4 bases from V and 3 from J; bases not matched to a gene: 6. Germline V gene lookup returns CDR1 SGHRS and CDR2 YFSETQ. The CDR3 totals 17 residues. DNA of the CDR3: TGCGCCAGCAGCACCGGGACTAGCGGGATAGACACCGGGGAGCTGTTTTTT. Amino acid sequence: CASSTGTSGIDTGELFF.

The gene calls are TRBV4-1 and TRBJ1-1; no definite D call. CDR1 is MGHRA and CDR2 is YSYEKL in the germline V gene. V was clipped by 1 base and J by 11 bases, with 11 bases between them. This CDR3 is built from 12 residues. The CDR3, as DNA: TGCGCCAGCAGCCAAGCGTACGATCCGGCTTTCTTT. As protein: CASSQAYDPAFF.

This clone was detected once. The chain recombines TRBV27 with TRBJ1-5; D not certain. Germline CDR1 and CDR2: MNHEY and SMNVEV (reference sequence). The CDR3 loop spans 14 amino acids. The V and J ends lost 3 bases and 0 bases respectively, with 6 bases between them. CDR3 bases: TGTGCCAGCAGTTTCCGGGATAGCAATCAGCCCCAGCATTTT. Translated: CASSFRDSNQPQHF.

The rearrangement links TRBV6-6 to TRBJ2-1; D gene unclear. The CDR3 extends over 11 amino acids. Trimming removed 4 bases from V and 5 bases from J, with 3 bases in between. Germline V gene lookup returns CDR1 MNHNY and CDR2 SVGAGI (reference sequence). The CDR3 region is CASSLNNEQFF. CDR3 bases: TGTGCCAGCAGTTTAAACAATGAGCAGTTCTTC.

J is TRBJ1-4 and V is TRBV5-1; TRBD1 is a possible D gene (6 bases). This CDR3 has 15 residues. Deletions cut 5 bases from V and 8 bases from J, with 19 bases between. The germline gives CDR1 SGHRS, CDR2 YFSETQ. The CDR3 region is CASSKHTGSGEKLFF. The CDR3 nucleotides read TGCGCCAGCAGTAAACACACAGGGTCGGGGGAAAAACTGTTTTTT.

CDR3 sequence reads: CASSLRDSYNEQFF. The CDR3 DNA reads TGTGCCAGCAGCTTAAGGGACTCCTACAATGAGCAGTTCTTC. The chain has TRBV7-9 and TRBJ2-1; no clear D gene. The CDR3 loop spans 14 amino acids. From germline, CDR1 is SEHNR and CDR2 FQNEAQ (reference sequence). V was trimmed by 2 bases and J by 0 bases, leaving 5 bases between them.

The gene calls are TRBV5-1 and TRBJ2-7; 8 nucleotides agree with TRBD1. This CDR3 spans 14 amino acids. CDR1 SGHRS and CDR2 YFSETQ come from the germline V gene. Trimming took 5 bases from V and 2 from J; bases not matched to a gene: 6. The DNA for the CDR3 is TGCGCCAGCAGAAAGGGACAGGCAACCTACGAGCAGTACTTC. This gives the protein CASRKGQATYEQYF.